The clone carrying this T cell receptor beta chain was observed once. The data were taken from a study of blood T cell repertoires in COVID-19. In the study overall: In each case, the material was cDNA or gDNA derived from T cells, B-cell-depleted T cells, or PBMCs.

The CDR3 covers 15 residues. The ends were cut back, 5 bases at V and 0 bases at J, with 12 bases in the middle. Germline CDR1 reads SGHTA; CDR2 reads FQGNSA. In the source study's methods: Amplification of reference gene primers was used by the study to estimate nucleated cell counts. Sequencing was performed with immunoSEQ multiplex PCR; in TCRdb, only in-frame clones are kept and a portion is missing. Clonal size and the V and J genes are those of that table, whereas D and trimming came from the DNA. The table includes over 100,000 clones, roughly 84% detected once. The TCR originated in a woman over 75 with active or convalescent COVID-19. J is TRBJ2-3 and V is TRBV7-2; tentative D call: TRBD1 (5 bases). The sequencing input was peripheral blood. CDR3 sequence: CASSATGISTDTQYF. The CDR3, as DNA: TGTGCCAGCAGCGCAACAGGTATTAGCACAGATACGCAGTATTTT.